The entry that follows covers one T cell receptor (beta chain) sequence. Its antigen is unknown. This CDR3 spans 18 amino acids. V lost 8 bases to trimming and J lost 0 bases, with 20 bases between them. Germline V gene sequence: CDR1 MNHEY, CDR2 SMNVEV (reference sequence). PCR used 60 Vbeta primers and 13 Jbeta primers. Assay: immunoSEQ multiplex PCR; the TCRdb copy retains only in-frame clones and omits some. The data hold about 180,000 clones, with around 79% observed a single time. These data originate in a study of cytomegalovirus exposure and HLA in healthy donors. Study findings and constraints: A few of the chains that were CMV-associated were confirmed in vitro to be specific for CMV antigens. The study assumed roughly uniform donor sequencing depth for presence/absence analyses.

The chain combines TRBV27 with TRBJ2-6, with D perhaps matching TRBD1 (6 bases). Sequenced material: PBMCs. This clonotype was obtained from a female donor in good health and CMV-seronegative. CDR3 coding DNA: TGTGCCAGCCCCCACAAGGACAGTTCCACCTCTGGGGCCAACGTCCTGACTTTC. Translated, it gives CASPHKDSSTSGANVLTF.